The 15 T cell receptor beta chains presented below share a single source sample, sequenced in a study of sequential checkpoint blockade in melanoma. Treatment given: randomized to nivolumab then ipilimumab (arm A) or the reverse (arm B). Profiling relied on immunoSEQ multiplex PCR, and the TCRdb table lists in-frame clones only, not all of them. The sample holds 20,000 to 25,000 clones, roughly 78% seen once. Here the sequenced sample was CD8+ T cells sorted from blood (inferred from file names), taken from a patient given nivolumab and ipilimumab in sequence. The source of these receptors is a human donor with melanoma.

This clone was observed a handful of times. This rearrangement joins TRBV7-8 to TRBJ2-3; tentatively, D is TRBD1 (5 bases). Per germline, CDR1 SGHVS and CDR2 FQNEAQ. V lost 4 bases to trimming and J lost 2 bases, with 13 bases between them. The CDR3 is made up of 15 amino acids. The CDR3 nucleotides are TGTGCCAGCAGCTCTGACAGATTACTCACAGATACGCAGTATTTT. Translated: CASSSDRLLTDTQYF.

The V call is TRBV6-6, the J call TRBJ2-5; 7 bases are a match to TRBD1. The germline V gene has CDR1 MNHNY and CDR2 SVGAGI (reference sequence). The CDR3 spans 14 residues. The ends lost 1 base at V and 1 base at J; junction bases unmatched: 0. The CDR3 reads CASSYWDSQETQYF. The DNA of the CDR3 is TGTGCCAGCAGTTACTGGGACAGCCAAGAGACCCAGTACTTC.

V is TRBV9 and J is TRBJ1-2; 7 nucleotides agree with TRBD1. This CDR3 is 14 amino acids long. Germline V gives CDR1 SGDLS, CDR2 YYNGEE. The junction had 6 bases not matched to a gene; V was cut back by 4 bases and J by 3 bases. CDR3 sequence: CASSYRDRDYGYTF. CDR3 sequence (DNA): TGTGCCAGCAGCTATCGGGACAGAGACTATGGCTACACCTTC.

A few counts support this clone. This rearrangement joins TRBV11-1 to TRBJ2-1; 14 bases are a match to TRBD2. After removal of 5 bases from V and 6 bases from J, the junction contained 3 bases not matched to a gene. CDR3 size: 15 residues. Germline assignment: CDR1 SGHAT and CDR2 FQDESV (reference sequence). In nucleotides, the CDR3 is TGTGCCAGCAGCGTGGGACTAGCGGGAGCCAATGAGCAGTTCTTC. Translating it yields CASSVGLAGANEQFF.

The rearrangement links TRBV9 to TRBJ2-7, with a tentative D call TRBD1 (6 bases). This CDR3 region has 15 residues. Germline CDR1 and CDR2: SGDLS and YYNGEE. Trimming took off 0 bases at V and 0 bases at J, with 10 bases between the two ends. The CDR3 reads CASSVAPGDSYEQYF. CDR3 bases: TGTGCCAGCAGCGTAGCCCCAGGGGACTCCTACGAGCAGTACTTC.

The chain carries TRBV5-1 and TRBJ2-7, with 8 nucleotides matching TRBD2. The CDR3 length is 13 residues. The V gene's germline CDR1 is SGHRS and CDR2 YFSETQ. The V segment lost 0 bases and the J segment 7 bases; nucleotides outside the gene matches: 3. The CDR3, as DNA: TGCGCCAGCAGCTTGGTAATAGCGGGGGAGCAGTACTTC. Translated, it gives CASSLVIAGEQYF.

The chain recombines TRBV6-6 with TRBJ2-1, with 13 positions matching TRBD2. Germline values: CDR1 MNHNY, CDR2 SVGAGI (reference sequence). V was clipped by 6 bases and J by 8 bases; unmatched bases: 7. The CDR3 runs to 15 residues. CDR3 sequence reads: CASRTGTSGIYEQFF. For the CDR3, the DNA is TGTGCCAGCAGGACCGGGACTAGCGGGATCTATGAGCAGTTCTTC.

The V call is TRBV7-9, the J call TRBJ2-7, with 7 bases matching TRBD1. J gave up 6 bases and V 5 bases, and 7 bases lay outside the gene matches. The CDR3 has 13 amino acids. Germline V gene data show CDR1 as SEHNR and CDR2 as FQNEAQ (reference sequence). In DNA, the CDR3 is TGTGCCAGCAGCCTTTCGAACAGGGGCGAGCAGTACTTC. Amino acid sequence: CASSLSNRGEQYF. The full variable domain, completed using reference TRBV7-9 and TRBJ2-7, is DTGVSQNPRHKITKRGQNVTFRCDPISEHNRLYWYRQTLGQGPEFLTYFQNEAQLEKSRLLSDRFSAERPKGSFSTLEIQRTEQGDSAMYLCASSLSNRGEQYFGPGTRLTVT.

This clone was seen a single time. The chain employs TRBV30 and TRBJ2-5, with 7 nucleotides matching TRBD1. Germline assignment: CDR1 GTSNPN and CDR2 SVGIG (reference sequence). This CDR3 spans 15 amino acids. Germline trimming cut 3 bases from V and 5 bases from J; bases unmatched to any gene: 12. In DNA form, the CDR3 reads TGTGCCTGGAGCCCTACCGGGACAGATCTTGAGACCCAGTACTTC. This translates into CAWSPTGTDLETQYF.

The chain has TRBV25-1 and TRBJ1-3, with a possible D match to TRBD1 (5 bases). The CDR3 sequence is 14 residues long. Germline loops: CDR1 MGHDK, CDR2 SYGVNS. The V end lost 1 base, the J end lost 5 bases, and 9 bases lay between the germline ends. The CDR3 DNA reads TGTGCCAGCAGTGAATTGGGGGGACGAAACACCATATATTTT. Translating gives CASSELGGRNTIYF.

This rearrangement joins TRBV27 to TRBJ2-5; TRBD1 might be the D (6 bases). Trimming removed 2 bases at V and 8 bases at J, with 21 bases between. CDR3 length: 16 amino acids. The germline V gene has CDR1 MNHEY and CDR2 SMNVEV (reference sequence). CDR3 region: CASSLILTGRRSTQYF. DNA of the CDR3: TGTGCCAGCAGTTTAATATTGACAGGTCGAAGGAGTACCCAGTACTTC.

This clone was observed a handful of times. Here the CDR3 reads CASSYRGGRSEAFF. The CDR3 DNA reads as TGTGCCAGCAGTTACCGGGGAGGCCGGTCGGAAGCTTTCTTT. The chain has TRBV6-5 and TRBJ1-1; D not resolved. Per the germline V gene, CDR1 is MNHEY and CDR2 is SVGAGI. With 2 bases removed from V and 8 bases from J, the gap between germline ends came to 15 bases. This CDR3 spans 14 amino acids.

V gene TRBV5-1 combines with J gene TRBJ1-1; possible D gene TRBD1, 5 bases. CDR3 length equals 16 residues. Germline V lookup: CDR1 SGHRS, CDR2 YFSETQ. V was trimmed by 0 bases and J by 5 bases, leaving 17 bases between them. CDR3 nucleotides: TGCGCCAGCAGCTTGGCACGGGGGAGAGTGATGACTGAAGCTTTCTTT. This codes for CASSLARGRVMTEAFF. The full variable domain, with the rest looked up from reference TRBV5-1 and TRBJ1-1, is KAGVTQTPRYLIKTRGQQVTLSCSPISGHRSVSWYQQTPGQGLQFLFEYFSETQRNKGNFPGRFSGRQFSNSRSEMNVSTLELGDSALYLCASSLARGRVMTEAFFGQGTRLTVV.

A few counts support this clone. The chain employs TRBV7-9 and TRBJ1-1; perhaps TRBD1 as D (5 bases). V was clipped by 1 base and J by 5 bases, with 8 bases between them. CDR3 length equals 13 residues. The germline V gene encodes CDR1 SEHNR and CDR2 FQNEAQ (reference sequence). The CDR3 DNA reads TGTGCCAGCAGCTTAGGGGGGGGGACTGAAGCTTTCTTT. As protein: CASSLGGGTEAFF.

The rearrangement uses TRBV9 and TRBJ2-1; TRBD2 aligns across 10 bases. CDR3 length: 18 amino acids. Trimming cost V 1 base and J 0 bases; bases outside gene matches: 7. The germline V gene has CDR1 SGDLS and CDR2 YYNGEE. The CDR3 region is CASSVLAGGLYSYNEQFF. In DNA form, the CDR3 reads TGTGCCAGCAGCGTATTAGCGGGGGGACTATACTCCTACAATGAGCAGTTCTTC.